This T cell receptor (beta chain) is from a study of shared clonotypes between healthy human individuals. Profiling relied on immunoSEQ multiplex PCR, and the TCRdb table lists in-frame clones only, not all of them. Of approximately 1,500,000 clones listed, roughly 96% were seen once; the top ten hold approximately 1%. The donors were all Caucasian adults (living in Nashville, Tennessee). CDR3 length: 17 residues. CDR1 is SGHVS, CDR2 FNYEAQ, per germline. V lost 6 bases, J lost 5 bases, and 15 bases stayed unmatched. Whole-study results and caveats: The expectation was that sequencing depth would affect clonotype sharing among donors. Roughly 4.6% of naive CD4 clonotypes were common to four donors.

On this clone: Its antigen is unidentified.

J is TRBJ1-4 and V is TRBV7-6, with TRBD1 matching 7 bases. The TCR was taken from a man in his thirties or forties in good health. The specimen was naive CD4+ T cells sorted from blood. Subset given: CD45RA+ positively selected. CDR3 DNA sequence: TGTGCCAGCAGTTCGGGGCAGGGGGTTCAGGCAAATGAAAAACTGTTTTTT. Protein product: CASSSGQGVQANEKLFF.